A selection of T cell receptor beta chains follows, all from one sample in a study of vaccination and CD4 T cells after COVID-19. The antigens of these receptors remain unknown. TCRdb reanalysed the PCR reads using MiXCR and keeps one entry per CDR3 protein. The profile shows 21,000 or so distinct CDR3 sequences, under 80% of them singletons. The source material was CD4+ T cells from blood, cultured in vitro. Receptors were obtained from a human donor who had recovered from COVID-19. Both conserved end residues are part of each CDR3. The order of the fields is CDR3 length, V gene, J gene, D gene, clone size, CDR3 DNA, CDR3 protein. The D gene is left open where the match is weak. Clone size is shown for a subset of rows, as once, few, many or a class of expanded clone.

16	TRBV20-1	TRBJ1-1	NA	NA	TGCAGTGCTAGAGGCACCCCGGGACAAAGTCGAACTGAAGCTTTCTTT	CSARGTPGQSRTEAFF
12	TRBV28	TRBJ2-1	TRBD1	NA	TGTGCCAGCAGTCGACAGGGTGGTGAGCAGTTCTTC	CASSRQGGEQFF
15	TRBV28	TRBJ2-2	TRBD2	NA	TGTGCCAGCAGTTCCCCACTAGCGGTCACCGGGGAGCTGTTTTTT	CASSSPLAVTGELFF
15	TRBV6-1	TRBJ2-7	NA	NA	TGTGCCAGCACCACAAGGGGTGGCCTGAGGTACGAGCAGTACTTC	CASTTRGGLRYEQYF
11	TRBV12-3/TRBV12-4	TRBJ1-1	NA	few	TGTGCCACCTCGGTGAACACTGAAGCTTTCTTT	CATSVNTEAFF
15	TRBV7-2	TRBJ1-6	NA	NA	TGTGCCAGCAGCACTCTCGGGCCAGGAAATTCACCCCTCCACTTT	CASSTLGPGNSPLHF
14	TRBV6-1	TRBJ2-7	NA	NA	TGTGCCAGCAGCTCCGGGACTGGCTCCTACGAGCAGTACTTC	CASSSGTGSYEQYF
16	TRBV15	TRBJ1-5	TRBD1	few	TGTGCCACCAGCAGGGGACAGGGTGAGGGCAATCAGCCCCAGCATTTT	CATSRGQGEGNQPQHF
14	TRBV12-3/TRBV12-4	TRBJ1-6	NA	once	TGTGCCAGCACCCAAGGGTTGCATAATTCACCCCTCCACTTT	CASTQGLHNSPLHF
13	TRBV11-3	TRBJ1-1	TRBD1	few	TGTGCCAGCACACAGGGGAGAGGCACTGAAGCTTTCTTT	CASTQGRGTEAFF
12	TRBV7-7	TRBJ1-1	TRBD1	NA	TGTGCCGTGGGGACAGGTGGGACTGAAGCTTTCTTT	CAVGTGGTEAFF
15	TRBV20-1	TRBJ2-3	NA	NA	TGCAGTGCTAGTCCCCTGGGAGATAGCACAGATACGCAGTATTTT	CSASPLGDSTDTQYF
12	TRBV4-3	TRBJ2-3	NA	NA	TGCGCCAGCAGCCCGGCGAGAGATACGCAGTATTTT	CASSPARDTQYF
17	TRBV20-1	TRBJ1-5	TRBD1	few	TGCAGTGCTAGAATACAGGGGGTCCCGTATAGCAATCAGCCCCAGCATTTT	CSARIQGVPYSNQPQHF
13	TRBV30	TRBJ2-4	NA	NA	TGTGCCTGGAGTGTGGGGGCCCTGAACATTCAGTACTTC	CAWSVGALNIQYF
12	TRBV20-1	TRBJ2-3	NA	NA	TGCAGTGCTAGACTACGCACAGATACGCAGTATTTT	CSARLRTDTQYF
13	TRBV6-1	TRBJ2-7	NA	NA	TGTGCCAGCAGTCCCAGACCCGTGAGCGAGCAGTACTTC	CASSPRPVSEQYF
14	TRBV20-1	TRBJ2-1	TRBD2	NA	TGCAGTGCTGCCACGGGACTAGCGTTCAATGAGCAGTTCTTC	CSAATGLAFNEQFF
15	TRBV27	TRBJ1-1	NA	NA	TGTGCCAGCACTGGGGGAAGTATTTCGGGGGCTGAAGCTTTCTTT	CASTGGSISGAEAFF